Each of the 32 T cell receptor beta chains below was sequenced from the same sample in a study of OX40 agonist ivuxolimab in advanced cancers. Sequenced by immunoSEQ multiplex PCR; TCRdb stores in-frame clones only, minus some. The sample carries roughly 60,000 clones, approximately 90% recorded once. Specimen: CD4+ or CD8+ T cells sorted from blood, collected in a trial of the OX40 agonist ivuxolimab. The origin of the receptors is an adult with an advanced solid tumor such as melanoma, head and neck, liver or kidney cancer.

This chain connects TRBV9 to TRBJ1-2; 8 nucleotides line up with TRBD1. J was trimmed by 6 bases and V by 5 bases; bases with no gene match: 9. The germline CDR1 and CDR2 sequences are SGDLS and YYNGEE. The CDR3 is 14 residues long. The CDR3 DNA follows: TGTGCCAGCAGTGCTACAGGGGGTAGGGATGGCTACACCTTC. It yields the protein CASSATGGRDGYTF. The complete variable domain, with remaining parts taken from reference TRBV9 and TRBJ1-2, reads DSGVTQTPKHLITATGQRVTLRCSPRSGDLSVYWYQQSLDQGLQFLIQYYNGEERAKGNILERFSAQQFPDLHSELNLSSLELGDSALYFCASSATGGRDGYTFGSGTRLTVV.

The chain employs TRBV19 and TRBJ1-1, with D perhaps matching TRBD1 (5 bases). V gave up 5 bases and J gave up 1 base, with 8 bases separating them. The CDR3 runs to 13 residues. Germline-derived CDR1 and CDR2 are LNHDA and SQIVND (reference sequence). For the CDR3, the DNA is TGTGCCAGTAGTTGGGGGGGGAACACTGAAGCTTTCTTT. Its protein product is CASSWGGNTEAFF.

The chain joins TRBV5-1 to TRBJ1-1; 10 bases map to TRBD1. The CDR3 sequence is 15 residues long. J gave up 4 bases and V 4 bases, and 7 bases lay outside the gene matches. CDR1 SGHRS and CDR2 YFSETQ come from the germline V gene. Written as DNA, the CDR3 is TGCGCCAGCAGCCCGCGGGGACAGGGGACCACTGAAGCTTTCTTT. The encoded protein is CASSPRGQGTTEAFF.

The chain links TRBV21-1 to TRBJ2-7; TRBD2, the table's D call, was not compared with the DNA. TRBV21-1 is a pseudogene segment. The CDR3 is made up of 14 amino acids. The CDR3 loop reads CASSKAESSYEQYF. CDR3 nucleotides: TGTGCCAGCAGCAAAGCGGAGAGCTCCTACGAGCAGTACTTC.

The chain carries TRBV10-2 and TRBJ2-2; no definite D call. The V and J ends lost 3 bases and 5 bases respectively, with 10 bases between them. The CDR3 runs to 14 residues. Per germline, CDR1 WSHSY and CDR2 SAAADI. CDR3 amino acids: CASSEVSYTGELFF. As DNA, the CDR3 is TGCGCCAGCAGTGAAGTTAGCTATACCGGGGAGCTGTTTTTT.

The rearrangement links TRBV7-2 to TRBJ2-7, with 8 positions matching TRBD2. Trimming took 5 bases from V and 0 from J; bases not matched to a gene: 3. This CDR3 has 14 residues. The germline CDR1 and CDR2 sequences are SGHTA and FQGNSA. The CDR3 loop is CASSQSGSSYEQYF. The CDR3 region has the DNA TGTGCCAGCAGCCAGAGCGGGAGCTCCTACGAGCAGTACTTC.

This clone was recorded once. The chain is built from TRBV30 and TRBJ1-1, with a tentative D call TRBD1 (5 bases). In germline, CDR1 is GTSNPN, CDR2 SVGIG (reference sequence). V lost 5 bases and J lost 6, with 16 bases in between. The CDR3 has 13 residues. The CDR3 DNA is TGTGCCTGGGCCGTCGGGGGGGTCGCTGAAGCTTTCTTT. Amino acids: CAWAVGGVAEAFF.

The chain employs TRBV7-2 and TRBJ1-2; a possible D gene is TRBD1 (6 bases). The ends were cut back, 5 bases at V and 8 bases at J, with 24 bases in the middle. CDR1 is SGHTA, CDR2 FQGNSA, per germline. This CDR3 region has 16 residues. The CDR3 loop is CASSPGAGTLWGGYTF. In DNA, the CDR3 is TGTGCCAGCAGCCCAGGGGCAGGGACTCTCTGGGGAGGCTACACCTTC.

The chain carries TRBV6-4 and TRBJ1-2, with TRBD1 as a possible D gene (5 bases). CDR3 size: 15 residues. V shed 5 bases and J shed 9 bases, with 22 bases lying between them. Germline V CDR1 and CDR2: MRHNA, SNTAGT. The CDR3 sequence is CASSLSATETVSYTF. The CDR3, as DNA: TGTGCCAGCAGTCTGTCCGCGACAGAGACCGTGAGCTACACCTTC.

The chain joins TRBV5-4 to TRBJ2-3; D gene unclear. The CDR3 runs to 14 residues. Germline CDR1 and CDR2: SGHNT and YYREEE (reference sequence). V was clipped by 4 bases and J by 2 bases, with 11 bases between them. The chain's CDR3 is CASSPPGYTDTQYF. The CDR3 DNA reads as TGTGCCAGCAGCCCTCCTGGATACACAGATACGCAGTATTTT.

This clone appeared once. The chain has TRBV5-5 and TRBJ2-2, with a possible D match to TRBD2 (5 bases). Germline lookup yields CDR1 SGHKS and CDR2 YYEKEE (reference sequence). The V and J ends lost 7 bases and 3 bases respectively, with 7 bases between them. The CDR3 consists of 12 residues. For the CDR3, the DNA is TGTGCCAGCTCGCGGGACACCGGGGAGCTGTTTTTT. Its protein is CASSRDTGELFF.

This clone occurred once. The chain joins TRBV30 to TRBJ1-3; TRBD1 matches at 7 bases. V was pared by 3 bases and J by 2 bases, with 13 bases of the junction left unmatched. The CDR3 spans 17 residues. Germline loops: CDR1 GTSNPN, CDR2 SVGIG (reference sequence). In DNA form, the CDR3 reads TGTGCCTGGAGACCACTTCGGGGACAGTCAACTGGAAACACCATATATTTT. Its translation: CAWRPLRGQSTGNTIYF.

The V gene is TRBV7-6, the J gene TRBJ2-5; D gene uncertain. Germline assignment: CDR1 SGHVS and CDR2 FNYEAQ. The ends were cut back, 3 bases at V and 4 bases at J, with 3 bases in the middle. The CDR3 is 11 amino acids. CDR3 nucleotides: TGTGCCAGCAGCTTTTTAGAGACCCAGTACTTC. This gives the protein CASSFLETQYF.

V gene TRBV7-6 combines with J gene TRBJ2-1; weak D call: TRBD2 (6 bases). Germline-derived CDR1 and CDR2 are SGHVS and FNYEAQ. Trimming removed 0 bases at V and 0 bases at J, with 15 bases between. The CDR3 runs 18 residues. CDR3 nucleotides: TGTGCCAGCAGCTTAGCGAGGGTAGCGGATTACTCCTACAATGAGCAGTTCTTC. It is translated as CASSLARVADYSYNEQFF.

This clone was detected only a few times. The rearrangement joins TRBV29-1 to TRBJ1-4; no reliable D call. The CDR3 contains 15 residues. Germline V gene lookup returns CDR1 SQVTM and CDR2 ANQGSEA. Between the trimmed V and J ends, which lost 5 bases and 2 bases, there was a span of 15 bases. The CDR3 is CSVTEGFSTNEKLFF. CDR3 DNA: TGCAGCGTTACAGAAGGGTTCAGCACTAATGAAAAACTGTTTTTT.

This chain connects TRBV12-5 to TRBJ2-7; no clear D. CDR1 is LGHNT and CDR2 is FRNRAP in the germline V gene. V was cut by 2 bases and J by 3 bases, with 11 bases left in between. CDR3 length: 14 residues. The CDR3 is CASGLSTNFYEQYF. The CDR3 DNA reads as TGTGCTAGTGGTTTGTCAACAAACTTCTACGAGCAGTACTTC.

The V and J genes are TRBV5-1 and TRBJ1-2; 11 nucleotides line up with TRBD1. The germline V gene encodes CDR1 SGHRS and CDR2 YFSETQ. J was trimmed by 6 bases and V by 4 bases; bases with no gene match: 8. CDR3 length equals 15 residues. CDR3: CASSRSGQGEDGYTF. The CDR3 nucleotides read TGCGCCAGCAGCCGATCGGGACAGGGGGAGGATGGCTACACCTTC. Filled out from reference TRBV5-1 and TRBJ1-2, the complete variable domain reads KAGVTQTPRYLIKTRGQQVTLSCSPISGHRSVSWYQQTPGQGLQFLFEYFSETQRNKGNFPGRFSGRQFSNSRSEMNVSTLELGDSALYLCASSRSGQGEDGYTFGSGTRLTVV.

The chain carries TRBV19 and TRBJ2-7, with 8 positions matching TRBD1. Germline V gives CDR1 LNHDA, CDR2 SQIVND (reference sequence). V dropped 7 bases and J dropped 5; count of bases not matched to a gene: 10. This CDR3 is built from 14 residues. The CDR3 region is CASTSGGGTNEQYF. DNA for the CDR3: TGTGCCAGTACCTCAGGGGGCGGTACCAACGAGCAGTACTTC.

The chain has TRBV30 and TRBJ2-7, with D perhaps matching TRBD2 (6 bases). V was shortened by 4 bases and J by 3 bases, with 22 bases between the two germline ends. CDR3 length: 16 amino acids. Germline CDR1 reads GTSNPN; CDR2 reads SVGIG (reference sequence). CDR3 residues: CAWTAPRTTSHYEQYF. As DNA, the CDR3 is TGTGCCTGGACCGCGCCTAGGACTACATCCCACTACGAGCAGTACTTC.

The chain couples TRBV7-2 to TRBJ2-5; a possible D gene is TRBD1 (6 bases). CDR1 is SGHTA, CDR2 FQGNSA, per germline. Deletions cut 4 bases from V and 5 bases from J, with 17 bases between. The length of the CDR3 is 15 residues. CDR3 protein: CASSSPPGVGETQYF. CDR3 DNA: TGTGCCAGCAGCTCCCCGCCAGGGGTCGGGGAGACCCAGTACTTC.

In regard to this clone: A junction boundary mismatches the germline segment, possibly from a read error. V usage is TRBV9 and J usage is TRBJ1-1; TRBD1 matches 7 bases. From germline, CDR1 is SGDLS and CDR2 YYNGEE. This CDR3 contains 13 residues. CDR3 nucleotide sequence: TGTGCCAGCAGCGTTTCAGGGGGAACTGAAACTTTCTTT. This gives the protein CASSVSGGTETFF. The entire variable domain, with the rest obtained from reference TRBV9 and TRBJ1-1, is as follows: DSGVTQTPKHLITATGQRVTLRCSPRSGDLSVYWYQQSLDQGLQFLIQYYNGEERAKGNILERFSAQQFPDLHSELNLSSLELGDSALYFCASSVSGGTETFFGQGTRLTVV.

CDR3 coding DNA: TGTGCCAGCAGCTTTAGACAGGGCTCCTACAATGAGCAGTTCTTC. It is translated as CASSFRQGSYNEQFF. The chain combines TRBV7-2 with TRBJ2-1; the match to TRBD1 covers 7 bases. The germline V gene has CDR1 SGHTA and CDR2 FQGNSA. The CDR3 extends over 15 amino acids. V lost 3 bases, J lost 0 bases, and 2 bases stayed unmatched.

A remark on this clone: It is unclear where the CDR3 begins or ends on the DNA, so no DNA is shown, and the CDR3 is as TCRdb lists it. The chain links TRBV27 to TRBJ2-5; TRBD2, the table's D call, was not compared with the DNA. Germline V gives CDR1 MNHEY, CDR2 SMNVEV (reference sequence). The CDR3 comprises 16 residues, both ends counted. CDR3 amino acids: CASSTSGLAFGETQYF.

The gene calls are TRBV6-5 and TRBJ1-1; 8 bases are shared with TRBD1. Germline lookup yields CDR1 MNHEY and CDR2 SVGAGI. Trimming at V came to 5 bases and at J to 12 bases, leaving 11 bases not matched to a gene. This CDR3 is 13 amino acids long. In nucleotides, the CDR3 is TGTGCCAGCAGTGAACAGGGGGATCTTCGGTCTTTCTTT. It is translated as CASSEQGDLRSFF.

The J gene is TRBJ1-3, the V gene TRBV30; D gene uncertain. This CDR3 has 16 residues. V was shortened by 8 bases and J by 0 bases, with 20 bases between the two germline ends. Germline assignment: CDR1 GTSNPN and CDR2 SVGIG (reference sequence). The CDR3 DNA sequence: TGTGCCCAGATTACAGCGGCGAGTGGCTCTGGAAACACCATATATTTT. It codes for CAQITAASGSGNTIYF.

The chain recombines TRBV6-1 with TRBJ2-7, with no clear D. The CDR3 contains 13 residues. V was trimmed by 7 bases and J by 6 bases, leaving 16 bases between them. Germline V gives CDR1 MNHNS, CDR2 SASEGT. Here the CDR3 DNA reads TGTGCCAGCACCAGAAATACCGTTGGCGAGCAGTACTTC. Translating gives CASTRNTVGEQYF.

The chain combines TRBV7-2 with TRBJ2-1; 13 bases agree with TRBD2. Germline V gene lookup returns CDR1 SGHTA and CDR2 FQGNSA. There are 16 residues in the CDR3. The junction had 8 bases not matched to a gene; V was cut back by 4 bases and J by 8 bases. The CDR3 sequence is CASSYQLAGGPDEQFF. The CDR3 DNA follows: TGTGCCAGCAGCTACCAACTAGCGGGAGGGCCAGATGAGCAGTTCTTC.

J is TRBJ2-7 and V is TRBV5-1, with 10 bases lining up with TRBD1. Trimming cost V 4 bases and J 3 bases; bases outside gene matches: 4. In germline, CDR1 is SGHRS, CDR2 YFSETQ. CDR3 length: 14 amino acids. The CDR3 DNA follows: TGCGCCAGCAGCCCCGGACAGGGGGGCTACGAGCAGTACTTC. This translates into CASSPGQGGYEQYF.

The rearrangement uses TRBV6-5 and TRBJ1-4; TRBD1 is a possible D gene (6 bases). CDR1 is MNHEY, CDR2 SVGAGI, per germline. V lost 4 bases, J lost 3 bases, and 15 bases lay in between. This CDR3 has 16 amino acids. The CDR3 region has the DNA TGTGCCAGCAGTTCCGCCACAGGGAGGGCTAATGAAAAACTGTTTTTT. This translates into CASSSATGRANEKLFF.

This clone has a single count. The chain uses TRBV10-3 and TRBJ1-2; 7 bases line up with TRBD1. CDR1 is ENHRY and CDR2 is SYGVKD in the germline V gene. The CDR3 has 13 residues. V was pared by 9 bases and J by 4 bases, with 8 bases of the junction left unmatched. CDR3 in DNA: TGTGCCATAGAAACAGGGGCTGGCTATGGCTACACCTTC. This sequence encodes CAIETGAGYGYTF.

The chain uses TRBV6-1 and TRBJ1-2, with 9 bases fitting TRBD1. Germline assignment: CDR1 MNHNS and CDR2 SASEGT. J was trimmed by 7 bases and V by 6 bases; bases with no gene match: 9. The CDR3 consists of 14 residues. CDR3 loop: CASRALTGGLGYTF. DNA of the CDR3: TGTGCCAGCAGAGCCCTGACAGGGGGACTTGGCTACACCTTC.

In its sample, this clone was seen once. The rearrangement joins TRBV5-1 to TRBJ2-5, with 7 positions matching TRBD2. Germline V lookup: CDR1 SGHRS, CDR2 YFSETQ. The CDR3 totals 16 residues. Trimming cost V 0 bases and J 5 bases; bases outside gene matches: 10. The CDR3: CASSLAVGEGFETQYF. In DNA, the CDR3 is TGCGCCAGCAGCTTGGCCGTGGGGGAGGGTTTCGAGACCCAGTACTTC. The full variable domain, in which reference TRBV5-1 and TRBJ2-5 provide the parts outside the CDR3, is KAGVTQTPRYLIKTRGQQVTLSCSPISGHRSVSWYQQTPGQGLQFLFEYFSETQRNKGNFPGRFSGRQFSNSRSEMNVSTLELGDSALYLCASSLAVGEGFETQYFGPGTRLLVL.